This T cell receptor (beta chain) stems from a study of OX40 agonist ivuxolimab in advanced cancers. Systemic immunosuppression or autoimmune disease history was grounds to exclude patients. Blood was sampled at baseline, cycle 4 day 1, and cycle 7 day 1. On this clone itself: The antigen remains undetermined.

Study-wide results and limits: Low levels of normalized T-cell clonal expansion also appeared in some nonresponders.

J was trimmed by 6 bases and V by 6 bases; bases with no gene match: 7. Germline V gives CDR1 MNHEY, CDR2 SVGAGI. The CDR3 is 15 residues long. Method: immunoSEQ multiplex PCR; TCRdb's copy keeps in-frame clones and lacks some. The sample has 55,000 to 75,000 clones, roughly 80% seen once. The sequencing used CD4+ or CD8+ T cells sorted from blood, collected in a trial of the OX40 agonist ivuxolimab. This rearrangement joins TRBV6-5 to TRBJ2-2; 10 nucleotides line up with TRBD1. This receptor was obtained from an adult with an advanced solid tumor such as melanoma, head and neck, liver or kidney cancer. The CDR3 DNA is TGTGCCAGCAGATTGGGACAGGGGTTCGCCGGGGAGCTGTTTTTT. Translating gives CASRLGQGFAGELFF.